These T cell receptor beta chains were read from a single sample in a study of T-cell reconstitution after alpha-beta-depleted transplantation in children. TCRdb reprocessed the PCR reads via MiXCR and lists one record per CDR3 protein. The sample carries 530,000 or so distinct CDR3 sequences, 27% recorded once. This sample comprised PBMCs, obtained before TCRalphabeta/CD19-depleted stem cell transplant. Source of these receptors: a boy in the first two years of life with Wiskott-Aldrich syndrome, due to receive a stem cell transplant. Each CDR3 is given with its conserved first and last residue. The D gene is left open where the match is weak. Only some rows state a clone size, as once, few, many or a class for expanded clones.

abundance: few
v_gene: TRBV20-1
j_gene: TRBJ1-1
d_gene: .
CDR3aa: CSARPPHKDTEAFF

abundance: .
v_gene: TRBV20-1
j_gene: TRBJ2-2
d_gene: .
CDR3aa: CSARDVGGAVGELFF

abundance: few
v_gene: TRBV30
j_gene: TRBJ1-1
d_gene: .
CDR3aa: CAWSVSGVNTEAFF

abundance: .
v_gene: TRBV5-5
j_gene: TRBJ2-1
d_gene: .
CDR3aa: CASSFGPMYDEQFF

abundance: few
v_gene: TRBV5-1
j_gene: TRBJ2-4
d_gene: .
CDR3aa: CASSLEAGVDIQYF

abundance: .
v_gene: TRBV5-1
j_gene: TRBJ2-7
d_gene: TRBD2
CDR3aa: CASSLVAGGPNEQYF

abundance: few
v_gene: TRBV7-8
j_gene: TRBJ1-1
d_gene: .
CDR3aa: CASSRTQNTEAFF

abundance: few
v_gene: TRBV5-1
j_gene: TRBJ1-1
d_gene: TRBD1
CDR3aa: CASSWGTALEAFF

abundance: .
v_gene: TRBV24-1
j_gene: TRBJ2-1
d_gene: .
CDR3aa: CATSDPRRGSDNEQFF

abundance: .
v_gene: TRBV10-3
j_gene: TRBJ2-7
d_gene: .
CDR3aa: CAISVQGMEYEQYF